Listed below are T cell receptor beta chains from one sample, sequenced in a study of T-cell reconstitution after alpha-beta-depleted transplantation in children. TCRdb redid the calling of the PCR reads with MiXCR, one entry per CDR3 protein. This sample has about 500,000 distinct CDR3 sequences, with about 30% found just once. The sample was PBMCs from the stem cell graft donor, taken from the stem cell graft. These receptors originate from a human donor who donated a stem cell graft to a child with aplastic anemia. The CDR3 runs from the conserved cysteine through the conserved F or W. Each record gives: D gene, V gene, J gene, clone size, CDR3 protein, CDR3 DNA. The D gene is left open where the match is weak. Size tells how often a clone was seen (once, few, many) or the class of an expanded clone, and some rows leave it out.

d_gene: TRBD1
v_gene: TRBV18
j_gene: TRBJ1-6
abundance: NA
CDR3aa: CASSPATGQGGSPLHF
CDR3nt: TGTGCCAGCTCACCTGCGACGGGACAGGGAGGCTCACCCCTCCACTTT

d_gene: NA
v_gene: TRBV20-1
j_gene: TRBJ2-2
abundance: NA
CDR3aa: CSAAGVGELFF
CDR3nt: TGCAGTGCTGCAGGGGTCGGGGAGCTGTTTTTT

d_gene: NA
v_gene: TRBV5-1
j_gene: TRBJ1-4
abundance: NA
CDR3aa: CASSLTQITTNEKLFF
CDR3nt: TGCGCCAGCAGCTTGACGCAGATAACAACTAATGAAAAACTGTTTTTT

d_gene: TRBD2
v_gene: TRBV7-3
j_gene: TRBJ2-5
abundance: few
CDR3aa: CASSLKGPGREETQYF
CDR3nt: TGTGCCAGCAGCTTAAAAGGTCCTGGGAGGGAAGAGACCCAGTACTTC

d_gene: TRBD2
v_gene: TRBV19
j_gene: TRBJ2-3
abundance: NA
CDR3aa: CASSWGSSGKDTQYF
CDR3nt: TGTGCCAGTAGTTGGGGGTCTAGCGGGAAAGATACGCAGTATTTT

d_gene: NA
v_gene: TRBV12-3/TRBV12-4
j_gene: TRBJ1-5
abundance: NA
CDR3aa: CASSFGVAQPQHF
CDR3nt: TGTGCCAGCAGTTTCGGAGTGGCTCAGCCCCAGCATTTT

d_gene: NA
v_gene: TRBV24-1
j_gene: TRBJ2-1
abundance: NA
CDR3aa: CATSARDLLEEQFF
CDR3nt: TGTGCCACCAGTGCCCGGGACTTGCTGGAAGAGCAGTTCTTC

d_gene: TRBD2
v_gene: TRBV11-1
j_gene: TRBJ2-1
abundance: NA
CDR3aa: CASSVALAGYEEQFF
CDR3nt: TGTGCCAGCAGCGTCGCACTAGCGGGATACGAGGAGCAGTTCTTC

d_gene: TRBD2
v_gene: TRBV12-3/TRBV12-4
j_gene: TRBJ2-2
abundance: NA
CDR3aa: CASSLSASGSKTGELFF
CDR3nt: TGTGCCAGCAGTTTAAGCGCTAGCGGGAGTAAGACCGGGGAGCTGTTTTTT

d_gene: TRBD2
v_gene: TRBV20-1
j_gene: TRBJ2-1
abundance: few
CDR3aa: CSATGRGRKPGLTNEQFF
CDR3nt: TGCAGTGCTACCGGACGCGGGAGGAAGCCGGGGTTAACTAATGAGCAGTTCTTC

d_gene: NA
v_gene: TRBV9
j_gene: TRBJ2-3
abundance: few
CDR3aa: CASSVDGPSTDTQYF
CDR3nt: TGTGCCAGCAGCGTAGACGGTCCTAGCACAGATACGCAGTATTTT

d_gene: TRBD1
v_gene: TRBV18
j_gene: TRBJ1-1
abundance: few
CDR3aa: CASSPRQGTNTEAFF
CDR3nt: TGTGCCAGCTCACCTAGACAGGGCACGAACACTGAAGCTTTCTTT

d_gene: NA
v_gene: TRBV29-1
j_gene: TRBJ2-3
abundance: few
CDR3aa: CSAATMFTDTQYF
CDR3nt: TGCAGCGCGGCAACGATGTTCACAGATACGCAGTATTTT

d_gene: TRBD2
v_gene: TRBV7-2
j_gene: TRBJ2-3
abundance: NA
CDR3aa: CASSPRTSGVTDTQYF
CDR3nt: TGTGCCAGCAGCCCCCGGACTAGCGGGGTCACAGATACGCAGTATTTT

d_gene: TRBD2
v_gene: TRBV12-3/TRBV12-4
j_gene: TRBJ2-1
abundance: NA
CDR3aa: CASSGTSGINEQFF
CDR3nt: TGTGCCAGCAGCGGGACTAGCGGGATCAATGAGCAGTTCTTC

d_gene: NA
v_gene: TRBV20-1
j_gene: TRBJ1-4
abundance: few
CDR3aa: CSAREGGTATNEKLFF
CDR3nt: TGCAGTGCTAGAGAAGGGGGAACCGCAACTAATGAAAAACTGTTTTTT

d_gene: TRBD1
v_gene: TRBV6-2/TRBV6-3
j_gene: TRBJ2-1
abundance: NA
CDR3aa: CASRHAGGHEQFF
CDR3nt: TGTGCCAGCAGACATGCAGGGGGCCACGAGCAGTTCTTC

d_gene: NA
v_gene: TRBV27
j_gene: TRBJ2-7
abundance: NA
CDR3aa: CASSPTWVVGSYEQYF
CDR3nt: TGTGCCAGCAGTCCCACTTGGGTCGTCGGCTCCTACGAGCAGTACTTC

d_gene: TRBD1
v_gene: TRBV6-5
j_gene: TRBJ2-6
abundance: NA
CDR3aa: CASSSPQGSVSGANVLTF
CDR3nt: TGTGCCAGCAGTTCCCCACAGGGGAGCGTTTCTGGGGCCAACGTCCTGACTTTC

d_gene: TRBD1
v_gene: TRBV18
j_gene: TRBJ1-5
abundance: few
CDR3aa: CASSPKGGGTYQPQHF
CDR3nt: TGTGCCAGCTCGCCCAAGGGAGGGGGCACTTATCAGCCCCAGCATTTT

d_gene: TRBD2
v_gene: TRBV20-1
j_gene: TRBJ2-7
abundance: few
CDR3aa: CSAASSGRANEQYF
CDR3nt: TGCAGTGCTGCGTCTAGCGGGAGGGCCAACGAGCAGTACTTC

d_gene: TRBD2
v_gene: TRBV9
j_gene: TRBJ2-1
abundance: few
CDR3aa: CASSVTSSGRANEQFF
CDR3nt: TGTGCCAGCAGCGTGACGTCTAGCGGGAGGGCAAATGAGCAGTTCTTC

d_gene: TRBD1
v_gene: TRBV7-2
j_gene: TRBJ2-5
abundance: few
CDR3aa: CASSLGTGVHQYF
CDR3nt: TGTGCCAGCAGCTTAGGGACAGGGGTCCACCAGTACTTC

d_gene: NA
v_gene: TRBV7-2
j_gene: TRBJ1-1
abundance: NA
CDR3aa: CASSSPAPGAFF
CDR3nt: TGTGCCAGCAGCTCCCCGGCCCCCGGGGCTTTCTTT

d_gene: NA
v_gene: TRBV12-3/TRBV12-4
j_gene: TRBJ2-7
abundance: NA
CDR3aa: CASSPRRRGGVNPTWGEQYF
CDR3nt: TGTGCCAGCAGCCCTAGACGACGGGGCGGGGTCAATCCCACTTGGGGTGAGCAGTACTTC

d_gene: TRBD1
v_gene: TRBV29-1
j_gene: TRBJ2-4
abundance: few
CDR3aa: CSANTGTDNPQYF
CDR3nt: TGCAGCGCAAACACCGGGACAGATAACCCTCAGTACTTC

d_gene: NA
v_gene: TRBV30
j_gene: TRBJ2-1
abundance: few
CDR3aa: CAWRKERHLQYNEQFF
CDR3nt: TGTGCCTGGAGAAAAGAGAGACACCTCCAATACAATGAGCAGTTCTTC

d_gene: NA
v_gene: TRBV6-2/TRBV6-3
j_gene: TRBJ2-1
abundance: NA
CDR3aa: CASRQTGLDYNEQFF
CDR3nt: TGTGCCAGCAGGCAAACAGGCCTGGACTACAATGAGCAGTTCTTC

d_gene: NA
v_gene: TRBV7-9
j_gene: TRBJ1-1
abundance: few
CDR3aa: CASSATGTEAFF
CDR3nt: TGTGCCAGCAGCGCCACCGGGACGGAAGCTTTCTTT

d_gene: NA
v_gene: TRBV7-9
j_gene: TRBJ2-2
abundance: few
CDR3aa: CASTPGTTQFRGELFF
CDR3nt: TGTGCCAGCACCCCAGGGACGACCCAATTTCGCGGGGAGCTGTTTTTT

d_gene: TRBD2
v_gene: TRBV29-1
j_gene: TRBJ2-7
abundance: NA
CDR3aa: CSVATSGLSYEQYF
CDR3nt: TGCAGCGTCGCTACTAGCGGTCTCTCCTACGAGCAGTACTTC

d_gene: NA
v_gene: TRBV18
j_gene: TRBJ2-3
abundance: NA
CDR3aa: CASSRTAGSGTQYF
CDR3nt: TGTGCCAGCTCACGAACCGCCGGGAGTGGCACGCAGTATTTT

d_gene: NA
v_gene: TRBV20-1
j_gene: TRBJ2-1
abundance: once
CDR3aa: CSSGKVGEYNEQFF
CDR3nt: TGCAGTTCCGGTAAAGTCGGGGAGTACAATGAGCAGTTCTTC

d_gene: TRBD2
v_gene: TRBV20-1
j_gene: TRBJ2-7
abundance: few
CDR3aa: CSPVAGGAYEQYF
CDR3nt: TGCAGTCCTGTGGCGGGAGGGGCCTACGAGCAGTACTTC

d_gene: NA
v_gene: TRBV29-1
j_gene: TRBJ2-7
abundance: few
CDR3aa: CSVESPGAPTGEQYF
CDR3nt: TGCAGCGTTGAATCCCCGGGGGCCCCTACAGGAGAGCAGTACTTC

d_gene: NA
v_gene: TRBV29-1
j_gene: TRBJ1-2
abundance: few
CDR3aa: CSVAGTQEGGGYTF
CDR3nt: TGCAGCGTCGCCGGGACTCAAGAAGGGGGTGGCTACACCTTC

d_gene: NA
v_gene: TRBV18
j_gene: TRBJ1-1
abundance: NA
CDR3aa: CASSPVIQNTEAFF
CDR3nt: TGTGCCAGCTCACCTGTTATCCAGAACACTGAAGCTTTCTTT

d_gene: TRBD2
v_gene: TRBV6-2/TRBV6-3
j_gene: TRBJ2-1
abundance: NA
CDR3aa: CASSPGTSGFSYNEQFF
CDR3nt: TGTGCCAGCAGCCCCGGGACTAGCGGCTTCTCCTACAATGAGCAGTTCTTC

d_gene: NA
v_gene: TRBV28
j_gene: TRBJ2-3
abundance: NA
CDR3aa: CASSPLRESTDTQYF
CDR3nt: TGTGCCAGCAGTCCCCTCCGGGAGAGCACAGATACGCAGTATTTT

d_gene: TRBD2
v_gene: TRBV5-1
j_gene: TRBJ2-3
abundance: NA
CDR3aa: CASSRTGGSGTDTQYF
CDR3nt: TGCGCCAGCAGCCGGACCGGGGGGTCTGGCACAGATACGCAGTATTTT

d_gene: NA
v_gene: TRBV11-2
j_gene: TRBJ2-1
abundance: few
CDR3aa: CASSYNGRVNNEQFF
CDR3nt: TGTGCCAGCAGCTATAACGGGAGAGTCAACAATGAGCAGTTCTTC

d_gene: NA
v_gene: TRBV7-2
j_gene: TRBJ2-3
abundance: NA
CDR3aa: CASSFVGARTDTQYF
CDR3nt: TGTGCCAGCAGCTTCGTCGGGGCACGCACAGATACGCAGTATTTT

d_gene: NA
v_gene: TRBV5-1
j_gene: TRBJ1-1
abundance: many
CDR3aa: CASSSGNTEAFF
CDR3nt: TGTGCCAGCAGTTCCGGGAACACTGAAGCTTTCTTT

d_gene: NA
v_gene: TRBV15
j_gene: TRBJ2-3
abundance: few
CDR3aa: CATSREPGGADTQYF
CDR3nt: TGTGCCACCAGCAGGGAACCCGGCGGCGCAGATACGCAGTATTTT

d_gene: TRBD2
v_gene: TRBV7-9
j_gene: TRBJ2-1
abundance: few
CDR3aa: CASSRPSGSYNEQFF
CDR3nt: TGTGCCAGCAGCAGGCCTAGCGGATCCTACAATGAGCAGTTCTTC

d_gene: NA
v_gene: TRBV27
j_gene: TRBJ2-1
abundance: NA
CDR3aa: CASSLISDNEQFF
CDR3nt: TGTGCCAGCAGTTTAATTTCAGACAATGAGCAGTTCTTC

d_gene: NA
v_gene: TRBV20-1
j_gene: TRBJ1-5
abundance: few
CDR3aa: CSARDSGQGHQPQHF
CDR3nt: TGCAGTGCTAGAGATTCGGGGCAGGGTCATCAGCCCCAGCATTTT

d_gene: NA
v_gene: TRBV12-3/TRBV12-4
j_gene: TRBJ2-1
abundance: NA
CDR3aa: CASSLSVAANEQFF
CDR3nt: TGTGCCAGCAGTTTGTCGGTAGCAGCCAATGAGCAGTTCTTC

d_gene: NA
v_gene: TRBV6-2/TRBV6-3
j_gene: TRBJ1-2
abundance: NA
CDR3aa: CASRTMPNGYTF
CDR3nt: TGTGCCAGCCGGACGATGCCCAATGGCTACACCTTC

d_gene: TRBD1
v_gene: TRBV12-3/TRBV12-4
j_gene: TRBJ2-3
abundance: few
CDR3aa: CASSAKTGTDTQYF
CDR3nt: TGTGCCAGCAGCGCAAAGACAGGGACAGATACGCAGTATTTT

d_gene: NA
v_gene: TRBV4-3
j_gene: TRBJ1-1
abundance: few
CDR3aa: CASSQDIGPTPKTEAFF
CDR3nt: TGCGCCAGCAGCCAAGATATTGGGCCAACTCCAAAGACTGAAGCTTTCTTT

d_gene: NA
v_gene: TRBV7-2
j_gene: TRBJ2-2
abundance: NA
CDR3aa: CASSLALGGRVALNTGELFF
CDR3nt: TGTGCCAGCAGCTTAGCGCTTGGGGGAAGAGTAGCCCTCAACACCGGGGAGCTGTTTTTT

d_gene: NA
v_gene: TRBV7-2
j_gene: TRBJ2-3
abundance: few
CDR3aa: CASSLAAQGRGDTQYF
CDR3nt: TGTGCCAGCAGCTTAGCCGCCCAGGGAAGAGGTGATACGCAGTATTTT

d_gene: TRBD2
v_gene: TRBV12-3/TRBV12-4
j_gene: TRBJ2-1
abundance: few
CDR3aa: CASSPRLAGEGQFF
CDR3nt: TGTGCCAGCAGTCCGCGACTAGCGGGAGAAGGGCAGTTCTTC